These T cell receptor beta chains were read from a single sample in a study of T cell responses to AZD1222 COVID-19 vaccine. TCRdb's copy holds only in-frame clones and misses some; the assay was immunoSEQ multiplex PCR. The sample holds about 130,000 clones, around 84% seen once. Here the sequenced sample was peripheral blood, taken on day 0 of AZD1222 vaccination. These receptor sequences come from an adult in good health. CDR3s include the opening cysteine and the closing phenylalanine or tryptophan. A D gene is named only where the DNA matches it firmly. Some rows have no size entry. The others give once, few or many, or a class for an expanded clone.

v_gene	abundance	d_gene	j_gene	CDR3nt	CDR3aa
TRBV5-1	.	TRBD2	TRBJ2-1	TGCGCCAGCGGATCTAGCGGGAGTAACAATGAGCAGTTCTTC	CASGSSGSNNEQFF
TRBV7-2	few	TRBD2	TRBJ2-5	TGTGCCAGCAGCTCCAGCGGGGGGCGGGAGACCCAGTACTTC	CASSSSGGRETQYF
TRBV5-1	.	.	TRBJ2-1	TGCGCCAGCAGCTTAGGGCAGGGTAGGAACGAGCAGTTCTTC	CASSLGQGRNEQFF
TRBV7-9	.	.	TRBJ2-1	TGTGCCAGCAGCTTAGGTCTCCAGAGCTCCTACAATGAGCAGTTCTTC	CASSLGLQSSYNEQFF
TRBV6-5	.	TRBD2	TRBJ2-3	TGTGCCAGCAGTTCTACTAGCGGAGGCACAGATACGCAGTATTTT	CASSSTSGGTDTQYF
TRBV4-3	.	TRBD1	TRBJ1-3	TGCGCCAGCAGCCAAGGACAGGGGTATGGAAACACCATATATTTT	CASSQGQGYGNTIYF
TRBV11-2	.	.	TRBJ1-2	TGTGCCAGCAGCTTAGATAGATCCGGCTATGGCTACACCTTC	CASSLDRSGYGYTF
TRBV10-1	.	.	TRBJ2-3	TGCGCCAGCAGTGATCCGGAGGTAGATACGCAGTATTTT	CASSDPEVDTQYF
TRBV10-3	once	.	TRBJ2-5	TGTGCCATCAAGTCGGGTTTGGGGACGGGGAAAGAGACCCAGTACTTC	CAIKSGLGTGKETQYF
TRBV7-9	.	.	TRBJ2-3	TGTGCCAGCAGCTTTGGGACGACGCTGGGGGGAGATACGCAGTATTTT	CASSFGTTLGGDTQYF
TRBV27	.	.	TRBJ1-6	TGTGCCAGCAGTTTGCAGGTGGGCAGGATAAATTCACCCCTCCACTTT	CASSLQVGRINSPLHF
TRBV9	.	.	TRBJ1-1	TGTGCCAGCAGCCCCAAAGGACAGTTGAACACTGAAGCTTTCTTT	CASSPKGQLNTEAFF
TRBV11-1	.	TRBD1	TRBJ1-1	TGTGCCACCCCAGACAGGGGGTACACTGAAGCTTTCTTT	CATPDRGYTEAFF
TRBV4-2	.	TRBD2	TRBJ2-7	TGTGCCAGCAGCCACGATAGCGGGCCGGGCTACGAGCAGTACTTC	CASSHDSGPGYEQYF